Shown below are 14 T cell receptor beta chains from a single sample sequenced in a study of lymphopenia after photon versus proton radiotherapy. The data were produced by immunoSEQ multiplex PCR, yet TCRdb's version contains in-frame clones alone and is incomplete. There are approximately 170,000 clones in the sample; approximately 90% occur only once, and less than 6% lies in the top ten. The sample was peripheral blood, taken from a patient treated with photon-based radiotherapy. The source is a man aged 45-60 years with gastric cancer.

The chain employs TRBV7-2 and TRBJ2-2; D might be TRBD1 (5 bases). Germline CDR1 SGHTA, CDR2 FQGNSA. Trimming cost V 4 bases and J 2 bases, with 17 bases left between them. The CDR3 length is 17 residues. CDR3 loop: CASSSDPTRGNTGELFF. CDR3 DNA sequence: TGTGCCAGCAGCTCCGACCCGACAAGGGGAAACACCGGGGAGCTGTTTTTT.

The chain has TRBV15 and TRBJ2-3; 8 bases map to TRBD2. The CDR3 loop spans 16 amino acids. The ends lost 3 bases at V and 1 base at J; junction bases unmatched: 6. CDR1 and CDR2 (germline): LNHNV, YYDKDF (reference sequence). CDR3 in DNA: TGTGCCACCAGCAGGGGGAGCGGGAGCGGCACAGATACGCAGTATTTT. Encoded protein: CATSRGSGSGTDTQYF.

V usage is TRBV7-2 and J usage is TRBJ2-7, with 8 bases fitting TRBD1. This CDR3 is 13 amino acids long. Per the germline V gene, CDR1 is SGHTA and CDR2 is FQGNSA. J was trimmed by 0 bases and V by 8 bases; bases with no gene match: 3. CDR3 nucleotide sequence: TGTGCCAGCCAGGGGGCTCTCTCCTACGAGCAGTACTTC. Its translation is CASQGALSYEQYF.

V is TRBV29-1 and J is TRBJ1-1, with 7 bases lining up with TRBD1. The J segment lost 0 bases and the V segment lost 5 bases, leaving 6 bases of the junction unmatched. Germline assignment: CDR1 SQVTM and CDR2 ANQGSEA. This CDR3 contains 14 residues. Here the CDR3 reads CSVWGQTMNTEAFF. CDR3 DNA sequence: TGCAGCGTTTGGGGACAGACCATGAACACTGAAGCTTTCTTT.

This clone was seen ten or more times. The V and J genes are TRBV30 and TRBJ1-1, with D maybe TRBD1 (5 bases). With 8 bases removed from V and 4 bases from J, the gap between germline ends came to 17 bases. The V gene's germline CDR1 is GTSNPN and CDR2 SVGIG (reference sequence). The CDR3 covers 13 residues. CDR3 in DNA: TGTGCCGTTCTCCCCAGGGAGGGCACTGAAGCTTTCTTT. Encoded protein: CAVLPREGTEAFF.

The gene calls are TRBV6-1 and TRBJ2-5; D is perhaps TRBD2 (6 bases). Trimming removed 6 bases at V and 5 bases at J, with 13 bases between. CDR3 length equals 13 residues. Germline lookup yields CDR1 MNHNS and CDR2 SASEGT. The CDR3 coding sequence is TGTGCCAGCAGGGGACTCCCTACGGAGACCCAGTACTTC. Translation gives CASRGLPTETQYF.

The V gene is TRBV5-4, the J gene TRBJ2-6, with D unclear. This CDR3 region has 14 residues. Germline V gene lookup returns CDR1 SGHNT and CDR2 YYREEE (reference sequence). V lost 3 bases and J 1 base, leaving 5 bases between the germline ends. The CDR3 loop reads CASSSKSGANVLTF. The CDR3 DNA sequence: TGTGCCAGCAGCTCAAAGTCTGGGGCCAACGTCCTGACTTTC.

The CDR3 reads CASTKSDSGNTIYF. The CDR3 coding sequence is TGTGCCAGCACTAAATCTGACTCTGGAAACACCATATATTTT. This sequence joins TRBV6-1 and TRBJ1-3; D uncertain. The CDR3 loop spans 14 amino acids. V was cut by 7 bases and J by 0 bases, with 10 bases left in between. Germline V lookup: CDR1 MNHNS, CDR2 SASEGT.

V and J are TRBV6-5 and TRBJ1-2, with 8 bases lining up with TRBD1. V dropped 0 bases and J dropped 9; count of bases not matched to a gene: 6. Germline CDR1 and CDR2: MNHEY and SVGAGI. This CDR3 is 14 amino acids long. CDR3: CASSYSDREVRYTF. DNA of the CDR3: TGTGCCAGCAGTTACTCGGACAGGGAAGTTCGCTACACCTTC.

Here the CDR3 reads CASSQDPGLAGMNTGELFF. CDR3 coding DNA: TGTGCCAGCAGCCAAGACCCGGGACTAGCGGGCATGAACACCGGGGAGCTGTTTTTT. This chain connects TRBV4-2 to TRBJ2-2; 12 bases map to TRBD2. CDR1 LGHNA and CDR2 YNFKEQ come from the germline V gene. The junction had 6 bases not matched to a gene; V was cut back by 0 bases and J by 1 base. CDR3 length: 19 residues.

CDR3 residues: CASQTGGLYEQFF. For the CDR3, the DNA is TGTGCCAGTCAAACGGGCGGGCTCTATGAGCAGTTCTTC. The chain carries TRBV28 and TRBJ2-1; weak D call: TRBD2 (5 bases). V gave up 9 bases and J gave up 8 bases, with 17 bases separating them. This CDR3 has 13 amino acids. The germline V gene has CDR1 MDHEN and CDR2 SYDVKM.

This clone has only a few counts. The chain uses TRBV5-1 and TRBJ2-7; D is perhaps TRBD1 (5 bases). Germline V gives CDR1 SGHRS, CDR2 YFSETQ. The CDR3 sequence is 14 residues long. Trimming cost V 4 bases and J 2 bases, with 13 bases left between them. The CDR3 loop is CASSPDSSTYEQYF. The CDR3 DNA reads TGCGCCAGCAGCCCAGACAGCTCTACCTACGAGCAGTACTTC.

The chain joins TRBV6-4 to TRBJ2-7, with D uncertain. V gave up 2 bases and J gave up 2 bases, with 7 bases separating them. The CDR3 loop spans 13 amino acids. Per germline, CDR1 MRHNA and CDR2 SNTAGT. The CDR3 loop is CASSDGQAYEQYF. The CDR3 DNA is TGTGCCAGCAGTGACGGGCAGGCCTACGAGCAGTACTTC.

This chain uses TRBV11-1 with TRBJ2-7, with D hard to call. V gave up 6 bases and J gave up 2 bases, with 17 bases separating them. The CDR3 sequence is 15 residues long. The germline V gene encodes CDR1 SGHAT and CDR2 FQDESV (reference sequence). CDR3 in DNA: TGTGCCAGCAGTTACCGTACTGAATCTCCCTACGAGCAGTACTTC. Translation: CASSYRTESPYEQYF.